The 19 T cell receptor beta chains listed next were all sequenced from one sample in a study of cytomegalovirus exposure and HLA in healthy donors. Use of 60 Vbeta and 13 Jbeta primers characterized the PCR. Only in-frame clones appear in the TCRdb table, and some are missing; sequencing was by immunoSEQ multiplex PCR. The profile covers 200,000 to 300,000 clones, with approximately 85% appearing a single time and roughly 2% taken by the ten largest. What was sequenced was PBMCs. These receptors all come from a woman in her thirties or forties in good health and CMV-seropositive.

The chain uses TRBV7-2 and TRBJ2-3; tentative D call: TRBD2 (6 bases). V was clipped by 3 bases and J by 2 bases, with 9 bases between them. This CDR3 comprises 14 residues. Germline CDR1 SGHTA, CDR2 FQGNSA. The CDR3 sequence is CASSFRTTTDTQYF. The CDR3, as DNA: TGTGCCAGCAGCTTCCGGACTACCACAGATACGCAGTATTTT.

The rearrangement links TRBV18 to TRBJ1-6; TRBD1 might be the D (5 bases). CDR3 length: 15 amino acids. CDR1 is KGHSH and CDR2 is LQKENI in the germline V gene. V shed 1 base and J shed 3 bases, with 7 bases lying between them. DNA for the CDR3: TGTGCCAGCTCACCACGAGACAGCTATAATTCACCCCTCCACTTT. As protein: CASSPRDSYNSPLHF.

The chain combines TRBV7-9 with TRBJ2-1; 10 bases line up with TRBD2. The CDR3 length is 14 residues. Germline V CDR1 and CDR2: SEHNR, FQNEAQ (reference sequence). V shed 11 bases and J 9 bases; nucleotides not matched to a gene: 13. The CDR3 DNA reads as TGTGCCGGGGGATGGACTAGCGGCAGAGGTGAGCAGTTCTTC. Translating gives CAGGWTSGRGEQFF.

This sequence joins TRBV30 and TRBJ2-3; 11 nucleotides align to TRBD1. Looked up from germline, CDR1 is GTSNPN and CDR2 is SVGIG (reference sequence). The V gene end was trimmed by 1 base and the J gene end by 1 base; junction bases not matched to a gene: 7. The CDR3 is made up of 17 amino acids. The CDR3 spells CAWSALLGQGGTDTQYF. The CDR3, as DNA: TGTGCCTGGAGTGCGCTCCTGGGACAGGGGGGCACAGATACGCAGTATTTT.

The V and J genes are TRBV5-5 and TRBJ2-6; D is possibly TRBD1 (5 bases). The germline V gene has CDR1 SGHKS and CDR2 YYEKEE (reference sequence). Deletions cut 0 bases from V and 0 bases from J, with 10 bases between. The CDR3 runs to 17 residues. The CDR3 DNA follows: TGTGCCAGCAGCTTGGGGGCCAGGGACTCTGGGGCCAACGTCCTGACTTTC. Translated: CASSLGARDSGANVLTF. The full variable domain, completed using reference TRBV5-5 and TRBJ2-6, is DAGVTQSPTHLIKTRGQQVTLRCSPISGHKSVSWYQQVLGQGPQFIFQYYEKEERGRGNFPDRFSARQFPNYSSELNVNALLLGDSALYLCASSLGARDSGANVLTFGAGSRLTVL.

This clone has only a few counts. The chain has TRBV11-3 and TRBJ2-1; 8 bases match TRBD2. The CDR3 runs 13 residues. The germline gives CDR1 SGHNT, CDR2 YENEEA. Trimming at V came to 3 bases and at J to 5 bases, leaving 0 bases not matched to a gene. CDR3 coding DNA: TGTGCCAGCAGCTTCGGGAGGGACAATGAGCAGTTCTTC. Residues: CASSFGRDNEQFF.

The V call is TRBV9, the J call TRBJ2-3; 7 nucleotides line up with TRBD2. J was trimmed by 4 bases and V by 4 bases; bases with no gene match: 9. Germline V gene sequence: CDR1 SGDLS, CDR2 YYNGEE. This CDR3 has 15 residues. The CDR3 protein is CASSQSGKAPDTQYF. In nucleotides, the CDR3 is TGTGCCAGCAGCCAGAGCGGGAAGGCCCCAGATACGCAGTATTTT. Full variable domain (missing parts from reference TRBV9 and TRBJ2-3): DSGVTQTPKHLITATGQRVTLRCSPRSGDLSVYWYQQSLDQGLQFLIQYYNGEERAKGNILERFSAQQFPDLHSELNLSSLELGDSALYFCASSQSGKAPDTQYFGPGTRLTVL.

The rearrangement uses TRBV27 and TRBJ2-7, with D hard to call. The CDR3 has 14 residues. Deletions cut 2 bases from V and 3 bases from J, with 11 bases between. Germline V gene lookup returns CDR1 MNHEY and CDR2 SMNVEV (reference sequence). Here the CDR3 DNA reads TGTGCCAGCAGTTTAAATGGCAATTTCTACGAGCAGTACTTC. Encoded protein: CASSLNGNFYEQYF.

This chain connects TRBV11-2 to TRBJ2-7; 11 nucleotides agree with TRBD2. CDR3 size: 15 residues. CDR1 SGHAT and CDR2 FQNNGV come from the germline V gene. Trimming cost V 5 bases and J 6 bases; bases outside gene matches: 9. The CDR3 protein is CASSTLAGGPFEQYF. CDR3 DNA sequence: TGTGCCAGCAGCACCTTAGCGGGAGGGCCGTTCGAGCAGTACTTC.

V usage is TRBV5-1 and J usage is TRBJ2-7, with 8 positions matching TRBD1. This CDR3 contains 15 residues. The V segment lost 0 bases and the J segment 6 bases; nucleotides outside the gene matches: 8. CDR1 and CDR2 (germline): SGHRS, YFSETQ. Here the CDR3 reads CASSLGGVQGAEQYF. CDR3 DNA sequence: TGCGCCAGCAGCTTGGGTGGCGTTCAGGGGGCCGAGCAGTACTTC.

The chain joins TRBV30 to TRBJ2-1; 7 bases fit TRBD1. Germline V gene lookup returns CDR1 GTSNPN and CDR2 SVGIG (reference sequence). The V and J ends lost 8 bases and 4 bases, in that order; junction bases with no gene match: 8. This CDR3 has 13 residues. This chain's CDR3 is CAGRGGSYNEQFF. CDR3 bases: TGTGCCGGGCGAGGGGGCAGTTACAATGAGCAGTTCTTC.

This chain joins TRBV19 and TRBJ2-1; 7 bases align to TRBD2. The trim removed 4 bases at V and 2 bases at J, leaving 5 bases unmatched. The CDR3 loop spans 15 amino acids. Germline CDR1 is LNHDA and CDR2 is SQIVND (reference sequence). The CDR3 region has the DNA TGTGCCAGTAGTACTCAGCGGGGTCCCTACAATGAGCAGTTCTTC. Translating it yields CASSTQRGPYNEQFF.

The chain links TRBV27 to TRBJ2-7; 9 bases line up with TRBD2. Per the germline V gene, CDR1 is MNHEY and CDR2 is SMNVEV (reference sequence). The CDR3 has 14 residues. The trim removed 2 bases at V and 4 bases at J, leaving 3 bases unmatched. Here the CDR3 reads CASSLGGRAYEQYF. The CDR3 nucleotides are TGTGCCAGCAGTTTAGGCGGGAGGGCGTACGAGCAGTACTTC.

Points on this clone: At the DNA level, this CDR3 is encoded by other sequences in the same sample as well. V is TRBV7-9 and J is TRBJ1-2; 7 bases are a match to TRBD1. Trimming cost V 3 bases and J 0 bases; bases outside gene matches: 7. In germline, CDR1 is SEHNR, CDR2 FQNEAQ (reference sequence). This CDR3 spans 16 amino acids. CDR3 in DNA: TGTGCCAGCAGCTTTCCGGGACAGTTCTCTAACTATGGCTACACCTTC. Its translation is CASSFPGQFSNYGYTF.

V usage is TRBV30 and J usage is TRBJ1-1, with D unclear. The V gene lost 2 bases and the J gene lost 7 bases, with 8 bases spanning the gap. Germline V gene data show CDR1 as GTSNPN and CDR2 as SVGIG (reference sequence). The CDR3 totals 11 residues. CDR3 sequence (DNA): TGTGCCTGGAGTACTGGACTTGAAGCTTTCTTT. Its protein product is CAWSTGLEAFF.

V usage is TRBV18 and J usage is TRBJ2-7, with 9 nucleotides matching TRBD1. Germline V gene lookup returns CDR1 KGHSH and CDR2 LQKENI. The CDR3 covers 15 residues. V lost 2 bases to trimming and J lost 6 bases; unmatched junction nucleotides: 8. The CDR3 bases are TGTGCCAGCTCACCATTACCGGGACAGGGCGTCGAGCAGTACTTC. Translating it yields CASSPLPGQGVEQYF.

This clone was seen a single time. This sample also contains other DNA sequences that code for the same CDR3. The CDR3 bases are TGTGCCAGCAGTCGGACAGGGGATCAGCCCCAGCATTTT. Translating gives CASSRTGDQPQHF. The genes are TRBV11-2 and TRBJ1-5; 9 positions agree with TRBD1. Germline V gene data show CDR1 as SGHAT and CDR2 as FQNNGV. The ends lost 6 bases at V and 5 bases at J; junction bases unmatched: 2. This CDR3 has 13 amino acids.

This clone came up once. The V and J genes are TRBV5-6 and TRBJ2-5; 7 bases match TRBD2. The assigned J gene may be wrong: the sequence end matches TRBJ2-7 better. The length of the CDR3 is 18 residues. The germline V gene encodes CDR1 SGHDT and CDR2 YYEEEE. The CDR3 DNA sequence: TGTGCCAGCAGCTTGGGCGATGGCGGACTAGGAGGGCTGTACGAGCAGTACTTC. The encoded protein is CASSLGDGGLGGLYEQYF.

The V call is TRBV19, the J call TRBJ1-1; 10 bases match TRBD1. The CDR3 is 14 amino acids. Germline CDR1 is LNHDA and CDR2 is SQIVND (reference sequence). V gave up 5 bases and J gave up 10 bases; unmatched junction bases: 10. The CDR3 DNA reads TGTGCCAGTAGTTCCGGGACAGGGGTCTTCAGAGCTTTCTTT. This gives the protein CASSSGTGVFRAFF.